This TCR beta chain emerged from a study of T cell responses to AZD1222 COVID-19 vaccine. Study-level information: Second-dose groups at about 4 or about 12 weeks were pooled.

Whole-study findings and limits: The repertoires were collected only after the peak T cell response. Clonal diversity may have been underestimated, and the donors were mostly white British, with more females than males.

Germline V gene data show CDR1 as DFQATT and CDR2 as SNEGSKA (reference sequence). V lost 6 bases and J 9 bases, leaving 14 bases between the germline ends. This CDR3 region has 11 residues. This table comes from immunoSEQ multiplex PCR, and its TCRdb copy is limited to in-frame clones, with some not included. The table records about 130,000 clones, around 85% of them present only once. With respect to this clone: The antigen is not known.

V is TRBV20-1 and J is TRBJ2-5, with D uncertain. The TCR sequence derives from an adult in good health. Sequencing was performed on peripheral blood, taken on day 0 of AZD1222 vaccination. The CDR3 protein is CSANLALPQYF. The CDR3 DNA reads TGCAGTGCAAACCTTGCGTTACCCCAGTACTTC.